This T cell receptor beta chain came from a study of T-cell reconstitution after alpha-beta-depleted transplantation in children. Using unique molecular identifiers, the investigators prepared the TCRbeta library. TCRdb re-called the PCR reads with MiXCR, one entry per CDR3 protein. The sample includes more than 200,000 distinct CDR3 sequences, 20% to 30% of them seen just once. Germline CDR1 reads SGHRS; CDR2 reads YFSETQ. The CDR3 sequence is 15 residues long. V lost 1 base and J 2 bases, leaving 10 bases between the germline ends. The J gene is TRBJ2-1, the V gene TRBV5-1; no definite D call. The TCR comes from a female patient aged 2-9 years who had a stem cell transplant for congenital amegakaryocytic thrombocytopenia, so the T cells may come from the graft donor. The specimen comprised PBMCs, mostly from graft donor cells, sampled 360 days after TCRalphabeta/CD19-depleted stem cell transplant. The DNA for the CDR3 is TGCGCCAGCAGCTTGCCGCTCCCGGCCTACAATGAGCAGTTCTTC. The encoded protein is CASSLPLPAYNEQFF.